This TCR beta chain is drawn from a study of cytomegalovirus exposure and HLA in healthy donors. Notes on the study in general: In a later analysis, TCR beta V- and J-gene trimming was associated with a missense DCLRE1C variant.

Note on this clone: The target antigen is unknown.

In the PCR, 60 Vbeta and 13 Jbeta primers were used. Data came from immunoSEQ multiplex PCR; TCRdb stores just in-frame clones and leaves some out. The data hold some 190,000 clones, with roughly 80% observed a single time. CDR3 length equals 15 residues. Germline CDR1 and CDR2: MDHEN and SYDVKM. V was pared by 2 bases and J by 4 bases, with 5 bases of the junction left unmatched. Sequenced input: PBMCs. This chain uses TRBV28 with TRBJ1-1; TRBD1 matches 9 bases. This receptor was taken from a woman younger than 45 in good health and CMV-seropositive. The CDR3: CASSLTGTGSTEAFF. Here the CDR3 DNA reads TGTGCCAGCAGTTTAACCGGGACAGGGTCCACTGAAGCTTTCTTT.